Presented here are 10 T cell receptor beta chains from one specimen sequenced in a study of blood T cell repertoires in COVID-19 (TCRdb year 2020). The library was built by means of the immunoSEQ multiplex PCR assay. The immuneACCESS repertoire file appears here via TCRdb, limited to in-frame rearrangements. These files lack a portion of the clones; in checked studies, under half of the deficit traces to unresolved V genes, and the cause of the others is not known. Counted in this sample were some 200,000 clones; about 86% of them appeared once. 0.6% to 0.9% of the sample comes from the top ten. The sequenced material came from peripheral blood. These receptors were collected from a woman in her 70s with acute or convalescent COVID-19.

The chain combines TRBV19 with TRBJ2-7; D is possibly TRBD1 (5 bases). CDR1 is LNHDA, CDR2 SQIVND, per germline (reference sequence). The ends were cut back, 5 bases at V and 4 bases at J, with 12 bases in the middle. The CDR3 runs 13 residues. Here the CDR3 reads CASSPSDKYEQYF. For the CDR3, the DNA is TGTGCCAGTAGTCCTTCGGACAAATACGAGCAGTACTTC.

The J gene is TRBJ1-6, the V gene TRBV10-2; D unclear. Germline CDR1 reads WSHSY; CDR2 reads SAAADI. There are 15 residues in the CDR3. The ends were cut back, 3 bases at V and 8 bases at J, with 14 bases in the middle. The DNA for the CDR3 is TGCGCCAGCAGTGAAGCCGGGGTAAGGGATTCACCCCTCCACTTT. It translates to CASSEAGVRDSPLHF.

The CDR3 loop is CASRRELNTEAFF. The CDR3 nucleotides are TGTGCCAGCAGAAGGGAGCTAAACACTGAAGCTTTCTTT. V is TRBV27 and J is TRBJ1-1; D remains ambiguous. The CDR3 is made up of 13 amino acids. V was cut by 6 bases and J by 2 bases, with 10 bases left in between. Germline-derived CDR1 and CDR2 are MNHEY and SMNVEV (reference sequence).

The rearrangement uses TRBV19 and TRBJ2-7; D call uncertain. The CDR3 spans 13 residues. Germline V CDR1 and CDR2: LNHDA, SQIVND (reference sequence). V lost 5 bases and J lost 6, with 14 bases in between. The CDR3: CASSPFGVGEQYF. DNA for the CDR3: TGTGCCAGTAGTCCATTTGGAGTAGGCGAGCAGTACTTC.

This sequence joins TRBV19 and TRBJ1-5; a weak D match, TRBD1 (6 bases). The CDR3 contains 13 residues. CDR1 and CDR2 from the germline V gene are LNHDA and SQIVND (reference sequence). V lost 5 bases, J lost 7 bases, and 12 bases lay in between. This CDR3 is CASSEQGDQPQHF. CDR3 in DNA: TGTGCCAGTAGTGAACAGGGAGACCAGCCCCAGCATTTT.

This clone was recorded once. This chain uses TRBV27 with TRBJ1-6; D not resolved. CDR3 length: 14 residues. Per the germline V gene, CDR1 is MNHEY and CDR2 is SMNVEV (reference sequence). Trimming cost V 7 bases and J 8 bases, with 15 bases left between them. The chain's CDR3 is CASNYNGEYSPLHF. DNA of the CDR3: TGTGCCAGCAACTACAACGGGGAATATTCACCCCTCCACTTT.

The gene calls are TRBV10-3 and TRBJ1-3, with D possibly TRBD1 on 5 matching bases. Deletions cut 7 bases from V and 0 bases from J, with 13 bases between. Germline V CDR1 and CDR2: ENHRY, SYGVKD. There are 15 residues in the CDR3. The chain's CDR3 is CAITKDGGSGNTIYF. DNA for the CDR3: TGTGCCATCACCAAGGACGGGGGCTCTGGAAACACCATATATTTT.

The V gene is TRBV3-1 (or the pseudogene TRBV3-2), the J gene TRBJ2-7, with TRBD1 matching 7 bases. V shed 5 bases, J shed 2 bases, and the junction held 9 bases outside the gene matches. CDR3 length: 15 residues. The germline gives CDR1 LGHDT, CDR2 YNNKEL (reference sequence). The CDR3 loop is CASSSRDRGAYEQYF. As DNA, the CDR3 is TGTGCCAGCAGCTCCCGGGACAGAGGAGCCTACGAGCAGTACTTC.

This rearrangement joins TRBV29-1 to TRBJ1-3, with 10 bases matching TRBD1. The junction had 1 base not matched to a gene; V was cut back by 6 bases and J by 2 bases. This CDR3 contains 13 residues. The V gene's germline CDR1 is SQVTM and CDR2 ANQGSEA. CDR3 loop: CSVGTGAGNTIYF. The CDR3 nucleotides are TGCAGCGTCGGGACAGGGGCTGGAAACACCATATATTTT. Using reference TRBV29-1 and TRBJ1-3 for the parts outside the CDR3, the full variable domain is SAVISQKPSRDICQRGTSLTIQCQVDSQVTMMFWYRQQPGQSLTLIATANQGSEATYESGFVIDKFPISRPNLTFSTLTVSNMSPEDSSIYLCSVGTGAGNTIYFGEGSWLTVV.

The chain uses TRBV19 and TRBJ2-5; 8 bases agree with TRBD1. Trimming removed 8 bases from V and 4 bases from J; junction bases left unmatched: 3. Germline V gene lookup returns CDR1 LNHDA and CDR2 SQIVND (reference sequence). The CDR3 runs 12 residues. The CDR3 loop reads CASGTGRETQYF. The CDR3 coding sequence is TGTGCCAGTGGGACAGGTAGAGAGACCCAGTACTTC.